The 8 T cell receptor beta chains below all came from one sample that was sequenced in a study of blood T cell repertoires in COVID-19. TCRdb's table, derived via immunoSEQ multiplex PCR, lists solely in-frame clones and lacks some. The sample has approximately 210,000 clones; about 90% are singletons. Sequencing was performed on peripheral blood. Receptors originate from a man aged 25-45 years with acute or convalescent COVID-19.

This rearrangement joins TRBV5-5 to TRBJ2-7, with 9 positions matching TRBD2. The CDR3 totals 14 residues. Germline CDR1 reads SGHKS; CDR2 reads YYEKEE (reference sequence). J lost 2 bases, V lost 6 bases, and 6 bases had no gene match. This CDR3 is CASNIAGVPYEQYF. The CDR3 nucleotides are TGTGCCAGCAACATAGCGGGGGTACCCTACGAGCAGTACTTC.

CDR3 in amino acids: CASSQGGGYEQYF. DNA for the CDR3: TGTGCCAGCTCACAAGGGGGGGGCTACGAGCAGTACTTC. V gene TRBV18 combines with J gene TRBJ2-7; D is perhaps TRBD2 (7 bases). The CDR3 loop spans 13 amino acids. V lost 4 bases and J 3 bases, leaving 10 bases between the germline ends. Per the germline V gene, CDR1 is KGHSH and CDR2 is LQKENI.

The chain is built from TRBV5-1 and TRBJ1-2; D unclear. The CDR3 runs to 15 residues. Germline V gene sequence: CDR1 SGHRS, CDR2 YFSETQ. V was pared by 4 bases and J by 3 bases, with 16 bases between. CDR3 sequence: CASSAYGDSDYGYTF. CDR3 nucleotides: TGCGCCAGCAGCGCTTATGGAGATTCGGACTATGGCTACACCTTC. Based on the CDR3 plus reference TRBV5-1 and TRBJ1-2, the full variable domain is KAGVTQTPRYLIKTRGQQVTLSCSPISGHRSVSWYQQTPGQGLQFLFEYFSETQRNKGNFPGRFSGRQFSNSRSEMNVSTLELGDSALYLCASSAYGDSDYGYTFGSGTRLTVV.

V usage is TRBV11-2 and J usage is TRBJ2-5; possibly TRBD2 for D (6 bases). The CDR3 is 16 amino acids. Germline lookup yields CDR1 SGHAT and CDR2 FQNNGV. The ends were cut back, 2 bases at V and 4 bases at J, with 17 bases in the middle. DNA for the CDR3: TGTGCCAGCAGCTTATTGGGGGGTTTCGGCGGAGAGACCCAGTACTTC. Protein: CASSLLGGFGGETQYF.

The CDR3 loop is CASSLAVTGWDEQYF. The CDR3 coding sequence is TGCGCCAGCAGCTTGGCCGTGACAGGGTGGGACGAGCAGTACTTC. The chain employs TRBV5-1 and TRBJ2-7, with TRBD1 matching over 7 bases. Trimming cost V 0 bases and J 5 bases; bases outside gene matches: 8. From germline, CDR1 is SGHRS and CDR2 YFSETQ. The CDR3 is made up of 15 amino acids.

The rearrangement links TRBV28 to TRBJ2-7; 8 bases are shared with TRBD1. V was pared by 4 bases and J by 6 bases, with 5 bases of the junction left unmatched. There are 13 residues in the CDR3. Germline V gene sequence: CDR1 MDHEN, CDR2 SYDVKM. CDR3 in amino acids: CASSWDRMSEQYF. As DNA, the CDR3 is TGTGCCAGCAGTTGGGACAGGATGTCCGAGCAGTACTTC. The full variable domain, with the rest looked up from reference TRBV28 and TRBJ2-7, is DVKVTQSSRYLVKRTGEKVFLECVQDMDHENMFWYRQDPGLGLRLIYFSYDVKMKEKGDIPEGYSVSREKKERFSLILESASTNQTSMYLCASSWDRMSEQYFGPGTRLTVT.

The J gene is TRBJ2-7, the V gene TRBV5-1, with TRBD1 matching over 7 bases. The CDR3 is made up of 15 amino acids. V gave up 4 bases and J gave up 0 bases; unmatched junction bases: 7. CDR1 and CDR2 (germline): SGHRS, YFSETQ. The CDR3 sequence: CASSPTGAPSYEQYF. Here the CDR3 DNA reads TGCGCCAGCAGCCCTACAGGGGCTCCCTCCTACGAGCAGTACTTC. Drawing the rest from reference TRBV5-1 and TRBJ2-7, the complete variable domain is KAGVTQTPRYLIKTRGQQVTLSCSPISGHRSVSWYQQTPGQGLQFLFEYFSETQRNKGNFPGRFSGRQFSNSRSEMNVSTLELGDSALYLCASSPTGAPSYEQYFGPGTRLTVT.

Here the CDR3 DNA reads TGTGCCATCAGTGAGTATGTAGGTGGAGGAGCCGGCACTGAAGCTTTCTTT. Its protein is CAISEYVGGGAGTEAFF. This sequence joins TRBV10-3 and TRBJ1-1, with D hard to call. This CDR3 comprises 17 residues. Germline V gene sequence: CDR1 ENHRY, CDR2 SYGVKD. V was pared by 1 base and J by 4 bases, with 19 bases between.